The 21 T cell receptor beta chains listed next were all sequenced from one sample in a study of blood T cell repertoires in COVID-19. The assay was immunoSEQ multiplex PCR, and TCRdb's table has in-frame clones only and misses some. The sample lists 55,000 to 65,000 clones, 65% to 85% occurring once. The specimen sequenced was peripheral blood. Receptor source: a man aged 55-75 years with acute or convalescent COVID-19.

The rearrangement uses TRBV2 and TRBJ1-2, with TRBD1 identical over 7 bases. This CDR3 spans 15 amino acids. Germline V lookup: CDR1 SNHLY, CDR2 FYNNEI. Germline trimming cut 6 bases from V and 2 bases from J; bases unmatched to any gene: 9. This CDR3 reads CASRPWTGTNYGYTF. The CDR3 DNA reads TGTGCCAGCAGGCCATGGACAGGAACCAACTATGGCTACACCTTC.

The rearrangement links TRBV5-8 to TRBJ1-5; no definite D call. In germline, CDR1 is SGHTS, CDR2 YDEGEE. The CDR3 loop spans 16 amino acids. V lost 0 bases, J lost 0 bases, and 10 bases lay in between. CDR3 DNA sequence: TGTGCCAGCAGCTTGGCGGCGGGTAATAGCAATCAGCCCCAGCATTTT. This gives the protein CASSLAAGNSNQPQHF.

This clone appeared once. V and J are TRBV18 and TRBJ2-3; TRBD2 matches 12 bases. V was pared by 3 bases and J by 6 bases, with 10 bases of the junction left unmatched. CDR1 KGHSH and CDR2 LQKENI come from the germline V gene. The CDR3 extends over 17 amino acids. In DNA, the CDR3 is TGTGCCAGCTCACCCCGCGCCGGGACTAGCGGGTATGATACGCAGTATTTT. Protein product: CASSPRAGTSGYDTQYF.

V gene TRBV30 combines with J gene TRBJ2-7; possible D gene TRBD2, 6 bases. V dropped 0 bases and J dropped 8 bases, with 14 bases sitting between them. There are 13 residues in the CDR3. Germline V gene data show CDR1 as GTSNPN and CDR2 as SVGIG (reference sequence). In DNA, the CDR3 is TGTGCCTGGAGTGTAGATTTAGCGGTCCAGCAGTACTTC. Protein: CAWSVDLAVQQYF.

This chain joins TRBV18 and TRBJ2-7; D is perhaps TRBD1 (6 bases). Per the germline V gene, CDR1 is KGHSH and CDR2 is LQKENI. The CDR3 loop spans 14 amino acids. Trimming cost V 3 bases and J 4 bases, with 13 bases left between them. CDR3 coding DNA: TGTGCCAGCTCACCGGTTGGACAGACTTACGAGCAGTACTTC. It encodes CASSPVGQTYEQYF. The variable domain in full, with the rest retrieved from reference TRBV18 and TRBJ2-7, is NAGVMQNPRHLVRRRGQEARLRCSPMKGHSHVYWYRQLPEEGLKFMVYLQKENIIDESGMPKERFSAEFPKEGPSILRIQQVVRGDSAAYFCASSPVGQTYEQYFGPGTRLTVT.

The chain is built from TRBV5-1 and TRBJ1-1; weak D call: TRBD1 (5 bases). V was trimmed by 5 bases and J by 1 base, leaving 12 bases between them. Germline assignment: CDR1 SGHRS and CDR2 YFSETQ. The CDR3 is 14 amino acids. This chain's CDR3 is CASSPITGNTEAFF. The CDR3, as DNA: TGCGCCAGCAGTCCAATAACAGGGAACACTGAAGCTTTCTTT.

The V call is TRBV7-2, the J call TRBJ2-7, with 7 positions matching TRBD2. V trimming: 3 bases; J trimming: 2 bases; junction bases outside the gene matches: 7. The CDR3 runs 15 residues. Germline V CDR1 and CDR2: SGHTA, FQGNSA. CDR3 in DNA: TGTGCCAGCAGCTTCCGAAGCGGGGACCCCTACGAGCAGTACTTC. Amino acids: CASSFRSGDPYEQYF.

CDR3 coding DNA: TGTGCCAGCTTCTCCGGGACAGGGAAGGATGAAGCTTTCTTT. Its protein product is CASFSGTGKDEAFF. The rearrangement uses TRBV5-4 and TRBJ1-1, with 9 bases lining up with TRBD1. The V segment lost 7 bases and the J segment 7 bases; nucleotides outside the gene matches: 11. Germline V CDR1 and CDR2: SGHNT, YYREEE (reference sequence). This CDR3 region has 14 residues.

V and J are TRBV20-1 and TRBJ2-7; D may correspond to TRBD1 or TRBD2 (6 bases each). Looked up from germline, CDR1 is DFQATT and CDR2 is SNEGSKA (reference sequence). The CDR3 totals 12 residues. Between the trimmed V and J ends, which lost 3 bases and 3 bases, there was a span of 9 bases. The CDR3 region has the DNA TGCAGTGCTAGTGGGGGGCGCTACGAGCAGTACTTC. It translates to CSASGGRYEQYF.

This chain connects TRBV12-5 to TRBJ1-3; TRBD1 might be the D (5 bases). Trimming removed 5 bases from V and 4 bases from J, with 18 bases in between. Germline V gives CDR1 LGHNT, CDR2 FRNRAP. The CDR3 runs 16 residues. Here the CDR3 reads CASGPYRRGIGNTIYF. The CDR3 DNA sequence: TGTGCTAGTGGTCCCTATCGGCGGGGGATCGGAAACACCATATATTTT.

The J gene is TRBJ1-2, the V gene TRBV7-9, with 10 positions matching TRBD1. V lost 4 bases, J lost 2 bases, and 4 bases stayed unmatched. Germline CDR1 reads SEHNR; CDR2 reads FQNEAQ (reference sequence). This CDR3 contains 15 residues. This CDR3 is CASSSMDRGNYGYTF. Written as DNA, the CDR3 is TGTGCCAGCAGCTCTATGGACAGGGGGAACTATGGCTACACCTTC.

This clone came up once. The V and J genes are TRBV25-1 and TRBJ1-2; possible D gene TRBD1, 6 bases. Germline assignment: CDR1 MGHDK and CDR2 SYGVNS. This CDR3 region has 14 residues. The ends were cut back, 1 base at V and 7 bases at J, with 13 bases in the middle. CDR3 bases: TGTGCCAGCAGTGAATTGGGGGGGCGTGGTGGCTACACCTTC. It yields the protein CASSELGGRGGYTF.

This rearrangement joins TRBV18 to TRBJ2-7; D ambiguous. This CDR3 has 13 amino acids. Trimming removed 6 bases from V and 5 bases from J, with 14 bases in between. In germline, CDR1 is KGHSH, CDR2 LQKENI. As DNA, the CDR3 is TGTGCCAGCTCGCCGCGGCCTTGGGACGAGCAGTACTTC. Protein product: CASSPRPWDEQYF.

The genes are TRBV9 and TRBJ2-5; a weak D match, TRBD1 (6 bases). The V end was cut by 4 bases, the J end by 5 bases, with 21 bases between. CDR1 is SGDLS, CDR2 YYNGEE, per germline. The CDR3 extends over 16 amino acids. The CDR3 reads CASSPSPGTSGETQYF. Here the CDR3 DNA reads TGTGCCAGCAGCCCCTCCCCAGGGACATCCGGGGAGACCCAGTACTTC.

This chain uses TRBV14 with TRBJ2-1; a weak D match, TRBD2 (5 bases). The CDR3 sequence is 16 residues long. The germline gives CDR1 SGHDN, CDR2 FVKESK. The V gene lost 1 base and the J gene lost 1 base, with 11 bases spanning the gap. The CDR3 is CASSQGGSGSYNEQFF. Written as DNA, the CDR3 is TGTGCCAGCAGCCAAGGAGGGAGTGGATCCTACAATGAGCAGTTCTTC.

V and J are TRBV5-4 and TRBJ1-2; 7 bases map to TRBD1. V shed 0 bases, J shed 4 bases, and the junction held 15 bases outside the gene matches. Germline V CDR1 and CDR2: SGHNT, YYREEE (reference sequence). This CDR3 is 18 amino acids long. In nucleotides, the CDR3 is TGTGCCAGCAGCTTGGGGTGGACAGTCCAGAGGGACAGCTATGGCTACACCTTC. This encodes CASSLGWTVQRDSYGYTF.

The chain joins TRBV11-2 to TRBJ1-4; 8 positions agree with TRBD1. The ends lost 0 bases at V and 0 bases at J; junction bases unmatched: 0. Per the germline V gene, CDR1 is SGHAT and CDR2 is FQNNGV. CDR3 size: 16 residues. The CDR3 is CASSLEQGATNEKLFF. CDR3 coding DNA: TGTGCCAGCAGCTTAGAACAGGGGGCAACTAATGAAAAACTGTTTTTT.

The chain combines TRBV7-8 with TRBJ1-1; possibly TRBD1 for D (5 bases). Germline V CDR1 and CDR2: SGHVS, FQNEAQ. Trimming left V 3 bases short and J 2 bases short, with 10 bases between. The CDR3 extends over 14 amino acids. CDR3 coding DNA: TGTGCCAGCAGCTTTTGGCAGGGAAACACTGAAGCTTTCTTT. It yields the protein CASSFWQGNTEAFF. Combining the CDR3 with reference TRBV7-8 and TRBJ1-1 gives the whole variable domain GAGVSQSPRYKVAKRGQDVALRCDPISGHVSLFWYQQALGQGPEFLTYFQNEAQLDKSGLPSDRFFAERPEGSVSTLKIQRTQQEDSAVYLCASSFWQGNTEAFFGQGTRLTVV.

The chain carries TRBV7-2 and TRBJ1-6; 9 bases match TRBD1. Looked up from germline, CDR1 is SGHTA and CDR2 is FQGNSA. This CDR3 spans 15 amino acids. The ends lost 0 bases at V and 10 bases at J; junction bases unmatched: 4. DNA for the CDR3: TGTGCCAGCAGCTTAGCTCCGGGACAGGGATCACCCCTCCACTTT. Amino acid sequence: CASSLAPGQGSPLHF.

Only a few counts were recorded for this clone. The chain has TRBV7-2 and TRBJ1-5, with 8 bases aligning to TRBD1. The J segment lost 5 bases and the V segment lost 4 bases, leaving 7 bases of the junction unmatched. The CDR3 extends over 15 amino acids. Germline values: CDR1 SGHTA, CDR2 FQGNSA. CDR3 nucleotides: TGTGCCAGCAGCTACCGGGCAGGGGGCTATCAGCCCCAGCATTTT. Its translation is CASSYRAGGYQPQHF. The full variable domain, with the rest looked up from reference TRBV7-2 and TRBJ1-5, is GAGVSQSPSNKVTEKGKDVELRCDPISGHTALYWYRQSLGQGLEFLIYFQGNSAPDKSGLPSDRFSAERTGGSVSTLTIQRTQQEDSAVYLCASSYRAGGYQPQHFGDGTRLSIL.

V gene TRBV19 combines with J gene TRBJ2-7; D uncertain. The CDR3 consists of 13 residues. The germline gives CDR1 LNHDA, CDR2 SQIVND (reference sequence). V was cut by 6 bases and J by 4 bases, with 13 bases left in between. CDR3 bases: TGTGCCAGTAGCCTAAAACTCGTGTACGAGCAGTACTTC. Residues: CASSLKLVYEQYF.